This T cell receptor beta chain was captured in a study of PD-1 blockade in classical Hodgkin lymphoma. General observations from the study: Newly diagnosed patients were reported to start with lower TCR diversity than healthy donors. Underlying causes for the observed repertoire differences were not defined, possibly disease activity or prior therapy.

This clone was found once. The antigen remains undetermined. Looked up from germline, CDR1 is SGHTA and CDR2 is FQGNSA. The CDR3 has 16 residues. The V and J ends lost 6 bases and 6 bases respectively, with 24 bases between them. Measured with immunoSEQ multiplex PCR; TCRdb has only the in-frame clones, and not every one. Of approximately 9,000 clones in the sample, 80% to 90% are singletons; the top ten hold 14% to 15%. Time point reported: newly diagnosed, previously untreated cHL patient sample. Negative selection with magnets was how CD8+ T cells were isolated from the thawed PBMCs. Acting as the comparison were PBMCs from newly diagnosed, untreated classical Hodgkin lymphoma.

The sequence derives from a human donor with classical Hodgkin lymphoma. The material sequenced was CD8+ T cells from blood. The V and J genes are TRBV7-2 and TRBJ2-7, with D perhaps given as TRBD1 or TRBD2 (5 bases each). The CDR3 loop reads CASSPWDGQPYSEQYF. The CDR3 DNA is TGTGCCAGCAGTCCATGGGACGGTCAACCTTATTCCGAGCAGTACTTC.